These 9 T cell receptor beta chains came from one sample sequenced in a study of long-term antiretroviral therapy in people with HIV. Survey-level resolution applied to immunoSEQ assay v3.0. Sequencing was performed with immunoSEQ multiplex PCR; in TCRdb, only in-frame clones are kept and a portion is missing. There are tens of thousands of clones in the sample; approximately 94% occur only once, and 2% to 2.5% lies in the top ten. Material: unsorted PBMCs, obtained 9.2 years after starting antiretroviral therapy. The source is a man aged 30-40 years with HIV.

The genes are TRBV6-5 and TRBJ2-3, with 7 bases matching TRBD1. The length of the CDR3 is 15 residues. V dropped 0 bases and J dropped 1; count of bases not matched to a gene: 1. CDR1 and CDR2 from the germline V gene are MNHEY and SVGAGI. The CDR3 DNA follows: TGTGCCAGCAGTTACTCGGGACAGCGCACAGATACGCAGTATTTT. Residues: CASSYSGQRTDTQYF.

CDR3 in amino acids: CASSEPASSYNSPLHF. The CDR3 bases are TGTGCCAGCAGTGAACCGGCGAGCTCCTATAATTCACCCCTCCACTTT. The genes are TRBV6-1 and TRBJ1-6, with unresolved D. The ends were cut back, 2 bases at V and 0 bases at J, with 8 bases in the middle. Germline lookup yields CDR1 MNHNS and CDR2 SASEGT. The CDR3 loop spans 16 amino acids.

V and J are TRBV15 and TRBJ1-6, with no clear D. V was trimmed by 1 base and J by 8 bases, leaving 9 bases between them. The CDR3 runs to 14 residues. Germline CDR1 is LNHNV and CDR2 is YYDKDF (reference sequence). CDR3 nucleotides: TGTGCCACCAGCAGAGGACTGATTTATTCACCCCTCCACTTT. It is translated as CATSRGLIYSPLHF.

The J gene is TRBJ1-1, the V gene TRBV27; TRBD1 is a possible D gene (5 bases). The CDR3 loop spans 13 amino acids. CDR1 and CDR2 from the germline V gene are MNHEY and SMNVEV (reference sequence). Trimming pared 6 bases from V and 4 bases from J, leaving 12 bases between. Here the CDR3 reads CASSASGLTEAFF. Here the CDR3 DNA reads TGTGCCAGCAGCGCATCGGGGCTCACTGAAGCTTTCTTT.

The chain employs TRBV7-9 and TRBJ1-5, with unresolved D. V was pared by 7 bases and J by 5 bases, with 12 bases between. CDR1 and CDR2 from the germline V gene are SEHNR and FQNEAQ (reference sequence). The CDR3 covers 13 residues. CDR3 sequence (DNA): TGTGCCAGCAACGTCGGACCCGATCAGCCCCAGCATTTT. As protein: CASNVGPDQPQHF.

The chain has TRBV6-1 and TRBJ2-4; 9 nucleotides align to TRBD1. Losses at the gene ends were 5 bases for V and 4 bases for J; bases not matched to a gene: 3. Germline assignment: CDR1 MNHNS and CDR2 SASEGT. The CDR3 extends over 14 amino acids. The CDR3, as DNA: TGTGCCAGCAGTAAACAGGGGGCTAAAAACATTCAGTACTTC. It is translated as CASSKQGAKNIQYF.

The rearrangement uses TRBV5-1 and TRBJ1-1; TRBD1 aligns across 7 bases. After removal of 7 bases from V and 1 base from J, the junction contained 13 bases not matched to a gene. The CDR3 is 16 residues long. CDR1 is SGHRS, CDR2 YFSETQ, per germline. CDR3: CASGLGRGGGNTEAFF. In DNA, the CDR3 is TGCGCCAGCGGCCTGGGCAGGGGGGGAGGGAACACTGAAGCTTTCTTT.

The V and J genes are TRBV19 and TRBJ2-1; the D gene is possibly TRBD1 (5 bases). V lost 3 bases to trimming and J lost 4 bases, with 13 bases between them. The CDR3 length is 15 residues. Germline V gives CDR1 LNHDA, CDR2 SQIVND (reference sequence). CDR3 DNA sequence: TGTGCCAGTAGTATCGTTCAGGGATTTTACAATGAGCAGTTCTTC. It translates to CASSIVQGFYNEQFF.

The chain employs TRBV2 and TRBJ2-5, with 12 bases aligning to TRBD2. CDR1 SNHLY and CDR2 FYNNEI come from the germline V gene. The CDR3 sequence is 14 residues long. Losses at the gene ends were 8 bases for V and 4 bases for J; bases not matched to a gene: 5. The DNA for the CDR3 is TGTGCCAGCCTTGAACTAGCGGGGGGAGAGACCCAGTACTTC. Translating gives CASLELAGGETQYF.